This T cell receptor beta chain was captured by sequencing in a study of blood T cell repertoires in COVID-19. Study-level background: The origin of the acute and convalescent COVID-19 samples was the United States, Italy and Spain. From T cells, B-cell-depleted T cells, or PBMCs came the material, which was cDNA or gDNA.

Trimming removed 0 bases at V and 2 bases at J, with 12 bases between. Germline CDR1 reads SGHDT; CDR2 reads YYEEEE. The CDR3 runs 16 residues. Authors' data handling: Nucleated cell counts were estimated from reference gene primer amplification. Sequencing was performed with immunoSEQ multiplex PCR; in TCRdb, only in-frame clones are kept and a portion is missing. The DNA gave D and trimming, while V, J and clone size come from that table. The table includes 55,000 to 75,000 clones, about 88% detected once. The chain employs TRBV5-6 and TRBJ1-3; possible D gene TRBD1, 5 bases. The receptor was isolated from a human donor with active COVID-19. The donor label of this sample is uncertain. Sequencing input: peripheral blood. The chain's CDR3 is CASSLVGALAGNTIYF. In DNA form, the CDR3 reads TGTGCCAGCAGCTTGGTAGGGGCCTTGGCTGGAAACACCATATATTTT. Filled out from reference TRBV5-6 and TRBJ1-3, the complete variable domain reads DAGVTQSPTHLIKTRGQQVTLRCSPKSGHDTVSWYQQALGQGPQFIFQYYEEEERQRGNFPDRFSGHQFPNYSSELNVNALLLGDSALYLCASSLVGALAGNTIYFGEGSWLTVV.